This T cell receptor beta chain was recovered during a study of blood T cell repertoires in COVID-19. Looking at the study overall: COVID-19 samples collected from the United States, Italy and Spain covered acute and convalescent phases.

The CDR3 spans 13 residues. Germline-derived CDR1 and CDR2 are SGHTA and FQGTGA. With 6 bases removed from V and 3 bases from J, the gap between germline ends came to 12 bases. Libraries were prepared by immunoSEQ multiplex PCR; TCRdb keeps only in-frame clonotypes and omits some of them. The table lists fewer than 300,000 clones, 87% of them singletons. Sequenced material: peripheral blood. The chain links TRBV7-3 to TRBJ2-7; weak D call: TRBD1 (5 bases). The TCR was taken from a woman between 45 and 60 years old with acute or convalescent COVID-19. The CDR3 DNA is TGTGCCAGCAGTGCAAACCAGGGCTACGAGCAGTACTTC. This translates into CASSANQGYEQYF. Using reference TRBV7-3 and TRBJ2-7 for the parts outside the CDR3, the full variable domain is GAGVSQTPSNKVTEKGKYVELRCDPISGHTALYWYRQSLGQGPEFLIYFQGTGAADDSGLPNDRFFAVRPEGSVSTLKIQRTERGDSAVYLCASSANQGYEQYFGPGTRLTVT.